Described below is a single TCR beta chain sequence and its context. Its antigen remains undetermined. Nothing much larger sits one base from this clone, and base qualities are not available. This entry is derived from a study of lymphopenia after photon versus proton radiotherapy (dated by TCRdb to the late 2010s). General notes on the study: Photon and proton radiation therapy were compared by the study for their immunological effects in patients with gastrointestinal tumors who developed high-grade lymphopenia. The cohort comprised under 25 patients with gastrointestinal tumors who received either photon or proton therapy and then developed lymphopenia. The study was designed to characterize how the impact on the immune system differs between the two radiation modalities. The investigation overall reported the following: During treatment, patients who received proton therapy stayed relatively stable, whereas patients who received photon therapy lost naive T cells and TCR diversity and gained effector/memory populations. The survival association was assessed only in patients who died, and better survival with proton therapy was presented by the authors as a possibility rather than a demonstrated result. Across the cohort, among patients who died, a greater drop in TCR diversity after the nadir was inversely correlated with overall survival time. After the lymphocyte count nadir, repertoires from photon-treated patients showed oligoclonal expansion, particularly of CD8+ Temra cells, and this expansion drove the decline in diversity.

The receptor library was made with the immunoSEQ multiplex PCR assay. Alongside multiparametric flow cytometry, deep sequencing of rearranged TCR beta loci was used to profile the T cell repertoires. Sourced from immuneACCESS, this table was stored by TCRdb with only in-frame sequences that have V and J called. A share of the clones is absent; for the studies checked, an unresolved V gene accounts for under half, and the remainder has no known explanation. Across this sample there are around 64,000 clones, with around 87% seen only once. Around 13% of the sample is held by the ten biggest clonotypes. From the cysteine up to the phenylalanine, the CDR3 has a length of 13 residues. Only the CDR3 region is kept as DNA, spanning 39 bases read in frame from base 1. The germline V gene (reference sequence) supplies CDR1 SGHNT and CDR2 YYREEE. V drops 0 bases and J drops 6 bases, leaving 10 bases in between.

The chain was built from TRBV5-4 and TRBJ2-7; the D gene identity is not certain. Sequencing used peripheral blood, obtained from a patient treated with proton-based radiotherapy. This clonotype originated in a man older than 75 with esophageal cancer. The CDR3 has the sequence CASSLDGEGEQYF. The nucleotide sequence is given as TGTGCCAGCAGCTTGGATGGCGAAGGCGAGCAGTACTTC.